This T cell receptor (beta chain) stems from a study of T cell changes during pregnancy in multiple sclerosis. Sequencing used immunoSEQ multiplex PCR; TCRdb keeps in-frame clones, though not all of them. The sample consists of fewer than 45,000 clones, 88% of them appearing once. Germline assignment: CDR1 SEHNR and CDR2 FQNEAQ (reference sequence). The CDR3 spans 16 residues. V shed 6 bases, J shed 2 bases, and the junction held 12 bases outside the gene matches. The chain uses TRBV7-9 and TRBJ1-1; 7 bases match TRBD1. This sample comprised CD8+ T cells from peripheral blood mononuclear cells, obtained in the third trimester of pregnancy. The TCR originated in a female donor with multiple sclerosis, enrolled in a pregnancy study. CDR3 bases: TGTGCCAGCAGTGCGGTAGGACAGGACGTAAACACTGAAGCTTTCTTT. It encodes CASSAVGQDVNTEAFF. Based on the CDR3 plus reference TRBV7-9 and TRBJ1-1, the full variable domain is DTGVSQNPRHKITKRGQNVTFRCDPISEHNRLYWYRQTLGQGPEFLTYFQNEAQLEKSRLLSDRFSAERPKGSFSTLEIQRTEQGDSAMYLCASSAVGQDVNTEAFFGQGTRLTVV.